These 17 T cell receptor beta chains originate from one sample sequenced in a study of blood T cells in healthy people across ages. Sample-barcoded 5' priming and a J-beta primer mix drove a second PCR of roughly 6 to 12 cycles. One entry per CDR3 protein results from TCRdb running MiXCR on the 5' RACE reads. The sample has roughly 1,700,000 distinct CDR3 sequences, 28% seen once. The sequenced sample consisted of blood. All receptors derive from a woman between 25 and 40 years old in good health.

This clonotype was observed many times. The chain carries TRBV27 and TRBJ2-7; 12 bases are a match to TRBD2. The CDR3 contains 16 residues. Per the germline V gene, CDR1 is MNHEY and CDR2 is SMNVEV (reference sequence). Germline trimming cut 4 bases from V and 4 bases from J; bases unmatched to any gene: 8. CDR3 residues: CASSSIRLAGAYEQYF. DNA for the CDR3: TGTGCCAGCAGTTCTATTCGACTAGCGGGAGCGTACGAGCAGTACTTC.

The chain employs TRBV6-5 and TRBJ1-1, with 7 bases matching TRBD1. The germline V gene encodes CDR1 MNHEY and CDR2 SVGAGI. Trimming removed 6 bases from V and 4 bases from J; junction bases left unmatched: 11. CDR3 length: 15 amino acids. CDR3 bases: TGTGCCAGCAGAGGGTCCCGGGACAGCATCACTGAAGCTTTCTTT. It specifies CASRGSRDSITEAFF.

To note about this clonotype: One end of the junction does not line up with germline, which may come from a read error. This chain connects TRBV5-1 to TRBJ2-6, with TRBD1 matching 9 bases. The CDR3 has 17 amino acids. Germline V gene sequence: CDR1 SGHRS, CDR2 YFSETQ. The CDR3 sequence is CASSRGQGEAGANVPTF. The DNA for the CDR3 is TGCGCCAGCAGCCGGGGACAGGGAGAGGCTGGGGCCAACGTCCCGACTTTC.

This rearrangement joins TRBV28 to TRBJ2-2; D unclear. The V end was cut by 6 bases, the J end by 3 bases, with 8 bases between. The CDR3 is 13 residues long. Germline lookup yields CDR1 MDHEN and CDR2 SYDVKM. The CDR3 nucleotides are TGTGCCAGCAGACGGGTAGACACCGGGGAGCTGTTTTTT. This sequence encodes CASRRVDTGELFF.

The chain carries TRBV3-1 and TRBJ1-2, with 8 positions matching TRBD1. Per germline, CDR1 LGHDT and CDR2 YNNKEL (reference sequence). The CDR3 is 14 amino acids. The V gene end was trimmed by 5 bases and the J gene end by 7 bases; junction bases not matched to a gene: 9. CDR3 residues: CASSFRDRRSGYTF. In DNA, the CDR3 is TGTGCCAGCAGCTTCCGGGACAGGCGGAGTGGCTACACCTTC. Based on the CDR3 plus reference TRBV3-1 and TRBJ1-2, the full variable domain is DTAVSQTPKYLVTQMGNDKSIKCEQNLGHDTMYWYKQDSKKFLKIMFSYNNKELIINETVPNRFSPKSPDKAHLNLHINSLELGDSAVYFCASSFRDRRSGYTFGSGTRLTVV.

The chain carries TRBV25-1 and TRBJ1-1; D remains unclear. V gave up 4 bases and J gave up 1 base, with 10 bases separating them. This CDR3 spans 14 amino acids. The V gene's germline CDR1 is MGHDK and CDR2 SYGVNS. CDR3 DNA: TGTGCCAGCAGTGCATATACTCAGAACACTGAAGCTTTCTTT. Its translation: CASSAYTQNTEAFF.

The V call is TRBV20-1, the J call TRBJ1-5; a possible D gene is TRBD1 (5 bases). In germline, CDR1 is DFQATT, CDR2 SNEGSKA (reference sequence). The V end was cut by 3 bases, the J end by 0 bases, with 18 bases between. The CDR3 has 17 amino acids. Here the CDR3 reads CSARVRGGIISNQPQHF. The CDR3 bases are TGCAGTGCTAGGGTGCGGGGCGGGATCATTAGCAATCAGCCCCAGCATTTT.

This clonotype was counted only a few times. The rearrangement joins TRBV14 to TRBJ2-3, with 12 bases that match TRBD2. The V and J ends lost 4 bases and 3 bases, in that order; junction bases with no gene match: 5. This CDR3 contains 16 residues. Germline V gene data show CDR1 as SGHDN and CDR2 as FVKESK. In nucleotides, the CDR3 is TGTGCCAGCAGCCCCACGCTAGCGGGAGGGACAGATACGCAGTATTTT. This codes for CASSPTLAGGTDTQYF. Based on the CDR3 plus reference TRBV14 and TRBJ2-3, the full variable domain is EAGVTQFPSHSVIEKGQTVTLRCDPISGHDNLYWYRRVMGKEIKFLLHFVKESKQDESGMPNNRFLAERTGGTYSTLKVQPAELEDSGVYFCASSPTLAGGTDTQYFGPGTRLTVL.

The V call is TRBV28, the J call TRBJ2-7; 8 nucleotides agree with TRBD1. Trimming took 4 bases from V and 4 from J; bases not matched to a gene: 3. Germline V gene sequence: CDR1 MDHEN, CDR2 SYDVKM. This CDR3 has 13 amino acids. In nucleotides, the CDR3 is TGTGCCAGCAGTTGGACAGGGTGGTACGAGCAGTACTTC. This sequence encodes CASSWTGWYEQYF.

In its sample, this clonotype was seen a few times. The CDR3 protein is CASSNLQSWGDYEQYF. DNA for the CDR3: TGTGCCAGCAGTAACCTTCAGAGTTGGGGTGACTACGAGCAGTACTTC. This chain uses TRBV28 with TRBJ2-7, with D unresolved. The CDR3 contains 16 residues. V was pared by 5 bases and J by 3 bases, with 20 bases between. Looked up from germline, CDR1 is MDHEN and CDR2 is SYDVKM.

This clonotype was counted a few times. CDR3 in amino acids: CSATSFEVGEETQYF. The CDR3 DNA is TGCAGTGCTACCTCCTTTGAGGTCGGGGAAGAGACCCAGTACTTC. J is TRBJ2-5 and V is TRBV20-1, with D maybe TRBD2 (5 bases). Germline CDR1 DFQATT, CDR2 SNEGSKA (reference sequence). Trimming removed 4 bases at V and 3 bases at J, with 18 bases between. This CDR3 has 15 amino acids.

With respect to this clonotype: This may be a read error, as it is one base from a much larger clone. This sequence joins TRBV10-3 and TRBJ2-3; the match to TRBD2 covers 8 bases. V shed 6 bases, J shed 4 bases, and the junction held 12 bases outside the gene matches. The germline V gene encodes CDR1 ENHRY and CDR2 SYGVKD. This CDR3 has 16 residues. In nucleotides, the CDR3 is TGTGCCATCAGGGCCTCTGGGCGGGGGGACTCAGATACGCAGTATTTT. It translates to CAIRASGRGDSDTQYF.

The DNA of the CDR3 is TGTGCCAGCGGGAGGGACAGGGACTATTCACCCCTCCACTTT. It yields the protein CASGRDRDYSPLHF. The gene calls are TRBV6-1 and TRBJ1-6, with 9 bases matching TRBD1. The CDR3 is 14 residues long. Trimming at V came to 8 bases and at J to 8 bases, leaving 7 bases not matched to a gene. CDR1 is MNHNS and CDR2 is SASEGT in the germline V gene.

The chain combines TRBV3-1 with TRBJ2-3, with TRBD2 identical over 10 bases. The CDR3 consists of 15 residues. Germline trimming cut 5 bases from V and 7 bases from J; bases unmatched to any gene: 9. The germline CDR1 and CDR2 sequences are LGHDT and YNNKEL (reference sequence). DNA of the CDR3: TGTGCCAGCAGCAAAAGCGGGGGGGCCGGAAATACGCAGTATTTT. Protein product: CASSKSGGAGNTQYF.

This clonotype was counted at least ten times. The V call is TRBV12-3 or TRBV12-4, the J call TRBJ2-1; 9 nucleotides match TRBD2. Unmatched junction bases numbered 12, after V lost 6 bases and J lost 0 bases. The CDR3 is 18 amino acids. CDR3 loop: CASRQEIAGEYSYNEQFF. The CDR3 DNA sequence: TGTGCCAGCAGGCAGGAAATAGCGGGAGAGTACTCCTACAATGAGCAGTTCTTC.

The chain joins TRBV29-1 to TRBJ2-1; 7 positions agree with TRBD1. Per the germline V gene, CDR1 is SQVTM and CDR2 is ANQGSEA. V lost 7 bases, J lost 7 bases, and 13 bases stayed unmatched. This CDR3 is 14 amino acids long. The CDR3 region has the DNA TGCAGCGCTACAGGGGCTACCCGTAGGAATGAGCAGTTCTTC. Translated: CSATGATRRNEQFF.

With respect to this clonotype: This could be a read error, since a much larger clone is one nucleotide away. This chain uses TRBV18 with TRBJ2-1, with D perhaps TRBD2 (6 bases). V lost 0 bases and J 10 bases, leaving 13 bases between the germline ends. The CDR3 length is 14 residues. Germline V gene lookup returns CDR1 KGHSH and CDR2 LQKENI. Here the CDR3 DNA reads TGTGCCAGCTCACCACCCGGGACGCGGGGCGAGCAGTTCTTC. This sequence encodes CASSPPGTRGEQFF.